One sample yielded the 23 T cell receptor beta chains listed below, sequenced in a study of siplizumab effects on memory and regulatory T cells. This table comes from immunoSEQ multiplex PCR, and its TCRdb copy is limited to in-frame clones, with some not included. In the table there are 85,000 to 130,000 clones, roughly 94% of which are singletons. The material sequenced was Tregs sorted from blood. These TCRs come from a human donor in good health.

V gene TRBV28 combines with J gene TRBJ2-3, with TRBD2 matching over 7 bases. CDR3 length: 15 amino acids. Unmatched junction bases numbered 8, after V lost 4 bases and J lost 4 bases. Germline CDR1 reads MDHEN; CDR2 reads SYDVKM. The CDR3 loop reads CASSYVTSMPDTQYF. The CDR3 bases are TGTGCCAGCAGTTATGTGACTAGCATGCCAGATACGCAGTATTTT.

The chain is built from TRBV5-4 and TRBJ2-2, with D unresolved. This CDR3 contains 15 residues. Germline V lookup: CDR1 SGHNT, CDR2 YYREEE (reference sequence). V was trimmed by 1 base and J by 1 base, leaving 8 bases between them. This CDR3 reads CASSLISLNTGELFF. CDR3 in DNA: TGTGCCAGCAGCTTGATCAGCCTGAACACCGGGGAGCTGTTTTTT.

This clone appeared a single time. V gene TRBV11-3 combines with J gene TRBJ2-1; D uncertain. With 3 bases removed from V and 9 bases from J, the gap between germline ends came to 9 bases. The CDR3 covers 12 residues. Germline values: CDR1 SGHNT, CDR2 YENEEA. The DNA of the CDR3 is TGTGCCAGCAGCTTCCAGATGGGTGAGCAGTTCTTC. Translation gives CASSFQMGEQFF.

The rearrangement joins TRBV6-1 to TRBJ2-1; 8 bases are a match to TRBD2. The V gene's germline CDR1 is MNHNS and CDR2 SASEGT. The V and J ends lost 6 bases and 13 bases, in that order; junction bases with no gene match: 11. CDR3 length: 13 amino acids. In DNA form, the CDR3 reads TGTGCCAGCAGGAGTCTAGCGGGCAGCGCCCAGTTCTTC. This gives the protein CASRSLAGSAQFF.

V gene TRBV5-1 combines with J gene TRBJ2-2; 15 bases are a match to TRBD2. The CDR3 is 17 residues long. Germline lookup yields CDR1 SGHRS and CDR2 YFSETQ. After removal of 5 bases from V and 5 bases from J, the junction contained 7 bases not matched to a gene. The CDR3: CASSAGTSGRWTGELFF. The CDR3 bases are TGCGCCAGCAGTGCCGGGACTAGCGGGAGGTGGACCGGGGAGCTGTTTTTT.

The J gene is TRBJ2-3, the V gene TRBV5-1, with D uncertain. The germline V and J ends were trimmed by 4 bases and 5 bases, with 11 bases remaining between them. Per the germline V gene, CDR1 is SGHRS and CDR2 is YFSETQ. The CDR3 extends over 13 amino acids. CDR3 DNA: TGCGCCAGCAGCCCCGAGGTGGTAGATACGCAGTATTTT. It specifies CASSPEVVDTQYF.

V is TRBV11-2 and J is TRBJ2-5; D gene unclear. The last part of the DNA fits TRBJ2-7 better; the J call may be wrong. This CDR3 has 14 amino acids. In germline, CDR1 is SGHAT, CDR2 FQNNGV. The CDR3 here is CASSPVTWGGEQYF. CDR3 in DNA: TGTGCCAGCAGCCCGGTCACCTGGGGTGGCGAGCAGTACTTC.

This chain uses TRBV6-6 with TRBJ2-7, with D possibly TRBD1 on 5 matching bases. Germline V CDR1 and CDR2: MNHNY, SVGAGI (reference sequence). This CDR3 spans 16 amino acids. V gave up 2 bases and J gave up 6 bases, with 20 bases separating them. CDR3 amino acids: CASSYQSGIGTGEQYF. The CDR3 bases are TGTGCCAGCAGTTACCAATCAGGGATCGGAACGGGCGAGCAGTACTTC.

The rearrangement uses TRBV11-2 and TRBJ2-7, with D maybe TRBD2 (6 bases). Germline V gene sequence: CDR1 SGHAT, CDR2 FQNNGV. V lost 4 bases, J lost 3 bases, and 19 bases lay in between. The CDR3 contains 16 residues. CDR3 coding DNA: TGTGCCAGCAGCTCTCCTGGCCGGGGGAGGATCTACGAGCAGTACTTC. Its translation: CASSSPGRGRIYEQYF.

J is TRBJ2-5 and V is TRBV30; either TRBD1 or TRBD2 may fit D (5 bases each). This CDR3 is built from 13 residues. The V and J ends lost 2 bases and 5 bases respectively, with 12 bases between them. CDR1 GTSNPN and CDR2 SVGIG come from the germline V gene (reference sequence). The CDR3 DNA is TGTGCCTGGAGTTTGGGACCCGCGGAGACCCAGTACTTC. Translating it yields CAWSLGPAETQYF.

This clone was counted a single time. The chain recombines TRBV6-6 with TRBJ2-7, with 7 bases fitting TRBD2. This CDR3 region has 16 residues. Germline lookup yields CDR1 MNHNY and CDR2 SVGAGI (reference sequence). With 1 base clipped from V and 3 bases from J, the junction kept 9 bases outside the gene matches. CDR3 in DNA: TGTGCCAGCAGTTACTATTCGGCGGGAGAGTACTACGAGCAGTACTTC. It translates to CASSYYSAGEYYEQYF.

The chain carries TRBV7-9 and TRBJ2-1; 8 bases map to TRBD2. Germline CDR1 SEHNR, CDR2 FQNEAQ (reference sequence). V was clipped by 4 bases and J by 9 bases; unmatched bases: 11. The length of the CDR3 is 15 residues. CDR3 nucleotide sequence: TGTGCCAGCAGCTCCCCGGGACTAGTATTGGGTGAGCAGTTCTTC. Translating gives CASSSPGLVLGEQFF.

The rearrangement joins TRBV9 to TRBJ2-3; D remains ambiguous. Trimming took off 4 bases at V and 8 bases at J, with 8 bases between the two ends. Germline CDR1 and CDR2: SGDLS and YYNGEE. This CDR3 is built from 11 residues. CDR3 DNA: TGTGCCAGCAGCCCTCATTCTACGCAGTATTTT. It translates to CASSPHSTQYF.

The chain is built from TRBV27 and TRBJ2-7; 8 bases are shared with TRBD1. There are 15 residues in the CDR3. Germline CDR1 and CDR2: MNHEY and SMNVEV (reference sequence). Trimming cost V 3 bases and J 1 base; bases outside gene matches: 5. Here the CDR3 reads CASSLAGTGSYEQYF. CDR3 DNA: TGTGCCAGCAGTTTGGCCGGGACAGGTTCCTACGAGCAGTACTTC.

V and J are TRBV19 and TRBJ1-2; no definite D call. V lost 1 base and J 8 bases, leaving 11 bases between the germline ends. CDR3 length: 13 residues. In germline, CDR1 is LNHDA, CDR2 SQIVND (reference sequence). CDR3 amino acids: CASSIGWVGGYTF. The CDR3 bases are TGTGCCAGTAGTATAGGGTGGGTCGGCGGCTACACCTTC. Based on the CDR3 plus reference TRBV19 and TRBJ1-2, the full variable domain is DGGITQSPKYLFRKEGQNVTLSCEQNLNHDAMYWYRQDPGQGLRLIYYSQIVNDFQKGDIAEGYSVSREKKESFPLTVTSAQKNPTAFYLCASSIGWVGGYTFGSGTRLTVV.

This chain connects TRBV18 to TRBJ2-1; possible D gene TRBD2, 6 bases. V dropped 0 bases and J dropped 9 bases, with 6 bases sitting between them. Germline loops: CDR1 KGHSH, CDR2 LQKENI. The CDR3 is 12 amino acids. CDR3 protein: CASSPPSGEQFF. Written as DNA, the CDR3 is TGTGCCAGCTCACCACCTAGCGGTGAGCAGTTCTTC.

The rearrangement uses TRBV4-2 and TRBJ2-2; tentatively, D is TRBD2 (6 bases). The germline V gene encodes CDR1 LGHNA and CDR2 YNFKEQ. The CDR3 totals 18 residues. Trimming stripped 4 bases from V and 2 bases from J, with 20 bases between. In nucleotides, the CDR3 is TGTGCCAGCAGCCTACCGATAGGCCTAGCGATAAACACCGGGGAGCTGTTTTTT. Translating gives CASSLPIGLAINTGELFF.

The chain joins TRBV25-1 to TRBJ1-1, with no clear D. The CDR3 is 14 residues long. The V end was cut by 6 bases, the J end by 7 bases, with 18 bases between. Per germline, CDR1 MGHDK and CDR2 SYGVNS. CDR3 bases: TGTGCCAGCAGCCCTATGTCGGGGATCGGTGAAGCTTTCTTT. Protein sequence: CASSPMSGIGEAFF.

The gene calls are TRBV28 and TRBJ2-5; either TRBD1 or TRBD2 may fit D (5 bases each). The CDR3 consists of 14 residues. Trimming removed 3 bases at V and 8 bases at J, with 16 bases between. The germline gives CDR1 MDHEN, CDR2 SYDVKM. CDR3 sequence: CASSLGVGVETQYF. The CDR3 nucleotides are TGTGCCAGCAGTTTGGGGGTCGGGGTGGAAACCCAGTACTTC. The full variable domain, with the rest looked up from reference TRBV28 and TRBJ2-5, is DVKVTQSSRYLVKRTGEKVFLECVQDMDHENMFWYRQDPGLGLRLIYFSYDVKMKEKGDIPEGYSVSREKKERFSLILESASTNQTSMYLCASSLGVGVETQYFGPGTRLLVL.

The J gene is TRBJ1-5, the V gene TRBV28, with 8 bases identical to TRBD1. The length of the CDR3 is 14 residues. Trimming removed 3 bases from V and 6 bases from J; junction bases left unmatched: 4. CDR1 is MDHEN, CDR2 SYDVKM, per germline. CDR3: CASSLDRVSQPQHF. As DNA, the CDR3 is TGTGCCAGCAGTTTGGACAGGGTCAGTCAGCCCCAGCATTTT. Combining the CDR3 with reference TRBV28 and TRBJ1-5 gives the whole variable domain DVKVTQSSRYLVKRTGEKVFLECVQDMDHENMFWYRQDPGLGLRLIYFSYDVKMKEKGDIPEGYSVSREKKERFSLILESASTNQTSMYLCASSLDRVSQPQHFGDGTRLSIL.

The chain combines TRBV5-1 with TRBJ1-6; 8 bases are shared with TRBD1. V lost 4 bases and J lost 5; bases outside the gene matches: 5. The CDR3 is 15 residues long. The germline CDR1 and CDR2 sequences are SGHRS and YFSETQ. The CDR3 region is CASSLQGADNSPLHF. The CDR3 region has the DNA TGCGCCAGCAGCCTCCAGGGGGCGGATAATTCACCCCTCCACTTT.

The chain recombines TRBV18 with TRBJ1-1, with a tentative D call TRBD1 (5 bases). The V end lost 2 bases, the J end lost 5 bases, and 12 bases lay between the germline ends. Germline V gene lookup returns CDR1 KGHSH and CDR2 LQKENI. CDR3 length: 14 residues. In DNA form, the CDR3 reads TGTGCCAGCTCACCAAAGGGGAGCGGGACTGAAGCTTTCTTT. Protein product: CASSPKGSGTEAFF. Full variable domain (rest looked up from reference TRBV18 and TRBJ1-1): NAGVMQNPRHLVRRRGQEARLRCSPMKGHSHVYWYRQLPEEGLKFMVYLQKENIIDESGMPKERFSAEFPKEGPSILRIQQVVRGDSAAYFCASSPKGSGTEAFFGQGTRLTVV.

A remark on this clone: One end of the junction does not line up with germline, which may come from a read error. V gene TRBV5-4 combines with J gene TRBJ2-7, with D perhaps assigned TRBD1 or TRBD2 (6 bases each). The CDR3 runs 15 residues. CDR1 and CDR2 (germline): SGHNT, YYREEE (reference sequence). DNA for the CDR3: TGTACCAGCAGCTTGTGGGGGGCGGCGGCCTACGAGCAGTACTTC. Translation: CTSSLWGAAAYEQYF.